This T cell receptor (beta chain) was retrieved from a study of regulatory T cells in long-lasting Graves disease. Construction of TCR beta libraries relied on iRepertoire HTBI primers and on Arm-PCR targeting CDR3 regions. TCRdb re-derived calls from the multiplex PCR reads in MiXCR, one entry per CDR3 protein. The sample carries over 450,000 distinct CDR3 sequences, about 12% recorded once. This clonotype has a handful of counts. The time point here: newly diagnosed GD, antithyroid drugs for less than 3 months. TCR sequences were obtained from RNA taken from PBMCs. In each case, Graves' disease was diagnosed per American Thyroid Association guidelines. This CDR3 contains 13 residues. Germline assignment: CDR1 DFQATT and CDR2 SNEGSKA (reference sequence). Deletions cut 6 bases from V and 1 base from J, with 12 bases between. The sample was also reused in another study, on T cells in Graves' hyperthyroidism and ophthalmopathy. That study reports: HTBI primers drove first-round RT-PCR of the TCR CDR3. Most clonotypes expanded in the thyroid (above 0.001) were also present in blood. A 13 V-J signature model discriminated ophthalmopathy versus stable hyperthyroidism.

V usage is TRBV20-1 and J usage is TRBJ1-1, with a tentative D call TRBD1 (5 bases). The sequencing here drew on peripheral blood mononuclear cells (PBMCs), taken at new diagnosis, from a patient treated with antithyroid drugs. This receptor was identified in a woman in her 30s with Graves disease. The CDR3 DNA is TGCAGTGCACTAAGACAGAGGAACACTGAAGCTTTCTTT. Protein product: CSALRQRNTEAFF.